This T cell receptor beta chain was identified in a study of blood T cell repertoires in COVID-19. Study-wide context: Both acute and convalescent COVID-19 samples were obtained from the United States, Italy and Spain. PBMCs, B-cell-depleted T cells, or T cells were the source of the cDNA or gDNA that made up the material.

V lost 5 bases, J lost 1 base, and 12 bases lay in between. This CDR3 spans 15 amino acids. Germline values: CDR1 MNHEY, CDR2 SVGAGI. As processed by the authors: Estimates of nucleated cell counts were drawn from the amplification of reference gene primers. Sequencing was performed with immunoSEQ multiplex PCR; in TCRdb, only in-frame clones are kept and a portion is missing. That table gives V, J and clone size, and the DNA gave D and trimming. The table has about 200,000 clones, around 84% seen once. The gene calls are TRBV6-5 and TRBJ1-3; D remains unclear. The sample comprised peripheral blood. This TCR came from a man aged 50 to 59 with acute or convalescent COVID-19. The CDR3 DNA follows: TGTGCCAGCAGTACCGGAGCCGGGTCTGGAAACACCATATATTTT. This sequence encodes CASSTGAGSGNTIYF.